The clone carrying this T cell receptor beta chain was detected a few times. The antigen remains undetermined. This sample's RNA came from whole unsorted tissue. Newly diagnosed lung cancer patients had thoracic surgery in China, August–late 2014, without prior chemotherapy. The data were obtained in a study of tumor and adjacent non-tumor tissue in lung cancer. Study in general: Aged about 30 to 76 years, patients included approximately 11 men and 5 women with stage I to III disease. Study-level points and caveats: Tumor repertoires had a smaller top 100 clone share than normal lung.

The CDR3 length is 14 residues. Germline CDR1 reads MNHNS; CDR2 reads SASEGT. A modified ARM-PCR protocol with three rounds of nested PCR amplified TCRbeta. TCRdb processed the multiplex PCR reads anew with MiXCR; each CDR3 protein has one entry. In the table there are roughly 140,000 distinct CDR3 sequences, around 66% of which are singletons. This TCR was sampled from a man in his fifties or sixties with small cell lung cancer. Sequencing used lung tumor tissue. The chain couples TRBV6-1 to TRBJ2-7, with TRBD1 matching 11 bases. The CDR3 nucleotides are TGTGCCAGCAGCGAAGGGACAGGGGGTCACGAGCGGTACGTC. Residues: CASSEGTGGHERYV.